This T cell receptor beta chain was captured in a study of Ad26.COV2.S vaccination and SARS-CoV-2 variants. V lost 7 bases and J lost 9, with 17 bases in between. CDR3 size: 14 residues. Using immunoSEQ multiplex PCR, the repertoire was profiled, and TCRdb retains in-frame clones only, with some absent. In the table there are approximately 340,000 clones, just over 90% of which are singletons. Sequences were derived from peripheral blood, sampled after recovery from COVID-19. The origin of this receptor is a human donor who had recovered from COVID-19. The chain uses TRBV5-3 and TRBJ1-6, with D tentatively TRBD1 (5 bases). Being an ORF, TRBV5-3 has a function that is uncertain. The CDR3 coding sequence is TGTGCCAGACGCCGGGGGAAGTGGTCTTCACCCCTCCACTTT. As protein: CARRRGKWSSPLHF.